This TCR beta chain originates from a study of Graves' ophthalmopathy and Graves' hyperthyroidism. Researchers classed hyperthyroidism as stable given no ophthalmopathy within 18 months of follow-up. Patients were excluded if they had other autoimmune diseases or uncontrolled infections, and likewise if pregnancy or lactation applied. PBMCs stemmed from over 9.5 ml of fresh peripheral blood. The TCR beta CDR3 regions underwent amplification from RNA transcripts. Amplification began with first-round RT-PCR using HTBI primers, then second-round multiplex PCR was performed. From the multiplex PCR reads, TCRdb called clonotypes with MiXCR, one entry per CDR3 protein. The top ten hold roughly 2.4% of the sample, which has about 370,000 distinct CDR3 sequences, about a sixth seen once. Trimming cost V 2 bases and J 5 bases; bases outside gene matches: 3. The germline V gene has CDR1 DFQATT and CDR2 SNEGSKA (reference sequence). The CDR3 is 13 residues long.

Study-wide findings and caveats: Blood also contained most of the expanded thyroid clonotypes above 0.001 frequency.

This clonotype was counted ten times or more. Antigen unknown. Sequenced sample: peripheral blood. The chain employs TRBV20-1 and TRBJ1-5, with 7 nucleotides matching TRBD1. The receptor comes from an adult woman with stable Graves' hyperthyroidism. CDR3 DNA sequence: TGCAGTGCTAGAAACCAGGGGGATCAGCCCCAGCATTTT. It specifies CSARNQGDQPQHF.